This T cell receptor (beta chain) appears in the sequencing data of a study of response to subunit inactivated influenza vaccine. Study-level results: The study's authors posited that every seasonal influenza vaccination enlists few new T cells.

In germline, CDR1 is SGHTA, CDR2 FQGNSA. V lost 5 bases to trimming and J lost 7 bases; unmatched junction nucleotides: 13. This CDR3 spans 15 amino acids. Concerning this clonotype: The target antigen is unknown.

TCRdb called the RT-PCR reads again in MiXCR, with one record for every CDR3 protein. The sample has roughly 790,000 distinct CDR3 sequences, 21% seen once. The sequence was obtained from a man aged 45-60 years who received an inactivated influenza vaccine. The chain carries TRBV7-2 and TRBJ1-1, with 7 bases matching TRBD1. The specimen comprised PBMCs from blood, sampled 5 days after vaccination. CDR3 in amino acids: CASSPRPGQQFEAFF. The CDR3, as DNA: TGTGCCAGCAGCCCTCGGCCGGGACAGCAATTTGAAGCTTTCTTT. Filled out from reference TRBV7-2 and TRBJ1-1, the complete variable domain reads GAGVSQSPSNKVTEKGKDVELRCDPISGHTALYWYRQSLGQGLEFLIYFQGNSAPDKSGLPSDRFSAERTGGSVSTLTIQRTQQEDSAVYLCASSPRPGQQFEAFFGQGTRLTVV.